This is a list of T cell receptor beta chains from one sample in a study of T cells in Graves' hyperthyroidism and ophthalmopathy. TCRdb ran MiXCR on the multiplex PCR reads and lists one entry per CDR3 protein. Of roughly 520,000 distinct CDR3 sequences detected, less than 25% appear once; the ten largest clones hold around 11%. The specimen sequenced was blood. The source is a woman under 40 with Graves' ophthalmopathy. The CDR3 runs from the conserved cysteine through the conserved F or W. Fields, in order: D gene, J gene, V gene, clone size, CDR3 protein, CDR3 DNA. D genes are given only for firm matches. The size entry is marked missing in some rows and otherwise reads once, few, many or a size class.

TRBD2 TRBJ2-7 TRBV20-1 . CSAPPKLEWLLAGGPPYEQYF TGCAGTGCTCCACCCAAATTGGAGTGGTTGCTAGCGGGAGGGCCCCCCTACGAGCAGTACTTC
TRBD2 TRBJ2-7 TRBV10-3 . CAISESSTSGTLYEQYF TGTGCCATCAGTGAGTCCTCGACTAGCGGGACCCTCTACGAGCAGTACTTC
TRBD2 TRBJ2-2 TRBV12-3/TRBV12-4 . CASTGASGPFTGELFF TGTGCCAGCACAGGGGCTAGCGGGCCATTTACCGGGGAGCTGTTTTTT
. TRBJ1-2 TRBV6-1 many CASSAGGRPNYGYTF TGTGCCAGCAGTGCTGGTGGGAGGCCTAACTATGGCTACACCTTC
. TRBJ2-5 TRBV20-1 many CSASYEETQYF TGCAGTGCTAGCTATGAAGAGACCCAGTACTTC
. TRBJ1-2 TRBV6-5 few CASSSWGRYGYTF TGTGCCAGCAGTTCCTGGGGGAGATATGGCTACACCTTC
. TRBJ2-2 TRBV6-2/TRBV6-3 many CASSANYKTGELFF TGTGCCAGCAGTGCTAACTACAAGACCGGGGAGCTGTTTTTT
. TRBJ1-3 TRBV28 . CASRGQNQRNTIYF TGTGCCAGCAGGGGGCAGAACCAACGAAACACCATATATTTT
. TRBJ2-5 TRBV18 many CASSPQGAYQETQYF TGTGCCAGCTCACCACAGGGCGCGTACCAAGAGACCCAGTACTTC
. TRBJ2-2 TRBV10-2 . CASWDIRPGELFF TGCGCCAGCTGGGACATCCGTCCGGGGGAGCTGTTTTTT
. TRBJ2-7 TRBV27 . CASSFLGAQAEQYF TGTGCCAGCAGTTTTTTGGGGGCGCAGGCCGAGCAGTACTTC
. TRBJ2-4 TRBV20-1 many CSAPWDGNIQYF TGCAGTGCACCCTGGGACGGGAACATTCAGTACTTC
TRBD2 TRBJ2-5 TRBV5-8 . CASSGGRELETQYF TGTGCCAGCAGCGGTGGGAGGGAACTAGAGACCCAGTACTTC
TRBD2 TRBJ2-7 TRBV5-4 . CASSLAAGGPYEQYF TGTGCCAGCAGCTTGGCCGCGGGAGGGCCCTACGAGCAGTACTTC
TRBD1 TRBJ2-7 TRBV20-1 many CSARDQGAGYEQYF TGCAGTGCTAGAGATCAGGGGGCAGGCTACGAGCAGTACTTC
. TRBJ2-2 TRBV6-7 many CASSYDTFNTGELFF TGTGCCAGCAGTTACGACACCTTTAACACCGGGGAGCTGTTTTTT
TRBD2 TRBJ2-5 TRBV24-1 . CATSSKGRGLAGETQYF TGTGCCACCAGCTCCAAAGGCAGGGGACTAGCTGGAGAGACCCAGTACTTC
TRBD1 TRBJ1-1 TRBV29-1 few CSVEQAGGLNTEAFF TGCAGCGTTGAACAGGCAGGGGGCCTGAACACTGAAGCTTTCTTT
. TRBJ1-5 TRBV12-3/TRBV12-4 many CASSSGEGRPQHF TGTGCCAGCAGTTCAGGAGAGGGGCGGCCCCAGCATTTT
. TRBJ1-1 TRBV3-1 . CASSQEGGRDTEAFF TGTGCCAGCAGCCAAGAAGGAGGGCGGGACACTGAAGCTTTCTTT
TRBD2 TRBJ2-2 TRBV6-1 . CASRDGGTNTGELFF TGTGCCAGCCGGGACGGGGGGACGAACACCGGGGAGCTGTTTTTT
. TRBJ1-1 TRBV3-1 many CASSQGTGNTEAFF TGTGCCAGCAGTCAGGGGACTGGGAACACTGAAGCTTTCTTT
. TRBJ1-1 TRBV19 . CASCLGGNTEAFF TGTGCCAGTTGCCTGGGGGGGAACACTGAAGCTTTCTTT
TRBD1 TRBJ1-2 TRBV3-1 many CASSQDVLRDSPNYGYTF TGTGCCAGCAGCCAAGATGTGCTCCGGGACAGCCCTAACTATGGCTACACCTTC
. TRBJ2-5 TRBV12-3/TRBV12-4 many CASSLGGEKTQYF TGTGCCAGCAGTTTGGGGGGCGAAAAGACCCAGTACTTC
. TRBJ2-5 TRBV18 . CASSLNSAETQYF TGTGCCAGCTCACTAAACTCAGCGGAGACCCAGTACTTC
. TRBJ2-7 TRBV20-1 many CSAGGPGQEQYF TGCAGTGCCGGAGGGCCAGGGCAGGAGCAGTACTTC
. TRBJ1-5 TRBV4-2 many CASSQDPGEVQHF TGTGCCAGCAGCCAAGATCCAGGGGAAGTGCAGCATTTT
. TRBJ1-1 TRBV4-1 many CASSQVGRLNTEAFF TGCGCCAGCAGCCAAGTCGGCCGATTGAACACTGAAGCTTTCTTT
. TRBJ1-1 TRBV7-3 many CASSAGAGRAFF TGTGCCAGCAGCGCGGGGGCAGGGAGGGCTTTCTTT
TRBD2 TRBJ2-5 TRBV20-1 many CSAAPSGGFQETQYF TGCAGTGCGGCCCCAAGCGGGGGGTTCCAAGAGACCCAGTACTTC
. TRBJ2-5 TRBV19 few CASSKTGPVMDQYF TGTGCCAGTAGCAAGACAGGTCCAGTGATGGACCAGTACTTC
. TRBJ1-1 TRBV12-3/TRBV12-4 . CASRSQVSRVMNTEAFF TGTGCCAGCAGATCACAGGTATCCAGGGTTATGAACACTGAAGCTTTCTTT
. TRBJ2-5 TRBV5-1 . CASSGTGTAQETQYF TGCGCCAGCAGCGGAACCGGAACTGCTCAAGAGACCCAGTACTTC
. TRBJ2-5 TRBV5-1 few CASSLPSGGGAETQYF TGCGCCAGCAGCTTACCAAGCGGTGGGGGGGCCGAGACCCAGTACTTC
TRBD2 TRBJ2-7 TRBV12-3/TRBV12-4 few CASSTGGGSYEQYF TGTGCCAGCAGTACGGGGGGGGGTTCCTACGAGCAGTACTTC
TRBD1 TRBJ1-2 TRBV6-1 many CASSGRDREEVYGYTF TGTGCCAGCAGTGGACGGGACAGGGAAGAGGTCTATGGCTACACCTTC
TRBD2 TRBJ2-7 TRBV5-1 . CASSLPLAGADFYEQYF TGCGCCAGCAGCTTGCCGCTAGCGGGGGCCGACTTCTACGAGCAGTACTTC
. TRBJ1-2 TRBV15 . CATSRDLGSLYGYTF TGTGCCACCAGCAGAGATCTTGGCAGCCTCTATGGCTACACCTTC
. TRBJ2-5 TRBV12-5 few CASGSTALVRGPQETQYF TGTGCTAGTGGTTCCACCGCCCTTGTCAGGGGTCCTCAAGAGACCCAGTACTTC
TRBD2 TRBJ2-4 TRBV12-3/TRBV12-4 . CASSSSGIGIQYF TGTGCCAGCAGTTCTAGCGGGATCGGCATTCAGTACTTC
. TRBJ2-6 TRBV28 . CASSLLGNSGANVLTF TGTGCCAGCAGTCTTCTCGGTAACTCTGGGGCCAACGTCCTGACTTTC
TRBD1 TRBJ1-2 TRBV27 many CASSSYRGNYGYTF TGTGCCAGCAGTTCCTACAGGGGAAACTATGGCTACACCTTC